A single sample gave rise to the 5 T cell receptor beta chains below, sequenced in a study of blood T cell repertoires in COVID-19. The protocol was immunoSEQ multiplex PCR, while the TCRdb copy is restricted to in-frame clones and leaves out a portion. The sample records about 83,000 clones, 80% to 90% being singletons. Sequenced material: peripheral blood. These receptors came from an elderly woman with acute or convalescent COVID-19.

The CDR3 reads CASSTRQVTYEQYF. CDR3 in DNA: TGTGCCAGCAGCACCCGACAGGTTACCTACGAGCAGTACTTC. The V and J genes are TRBV11-2 and TRBJ2-7; a possible D gene is TRBD1 (6 bases). Per the germline V gene, CDR1 is SGHAT and CDR2 is FQNNGV. Trimming left V 5 bases short and J 2 bases short, with 13 bases between. The CDR3 has 14 residues. The full variable domain, in which reference TRBV11-2 and TRBJ2-7 provide the parts outside the CDR3, is EAGVAQSPRYKIIEKRQSVAFWCNPISGHATLYWYQQILGQGPKLLIQFQNNGVVDDSQLPKDRFSAERLKGVDSTLKIQPAKLEDSAVYLCASSTRQVTYEQYFGPGTRLTVT.

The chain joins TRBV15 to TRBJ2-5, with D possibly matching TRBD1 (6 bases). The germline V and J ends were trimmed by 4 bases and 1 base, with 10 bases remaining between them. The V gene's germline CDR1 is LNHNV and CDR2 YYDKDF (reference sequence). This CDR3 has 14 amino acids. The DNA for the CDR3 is TGTGCCACCAGCATGGGGACACTCCAAGAGACCCAGTACTTC. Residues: CATSMGTLQETQYF.

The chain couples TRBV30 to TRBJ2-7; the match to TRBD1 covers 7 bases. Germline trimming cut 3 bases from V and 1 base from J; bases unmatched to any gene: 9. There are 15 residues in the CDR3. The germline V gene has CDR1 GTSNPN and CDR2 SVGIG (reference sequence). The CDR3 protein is CAWSAERQGSYEQYF. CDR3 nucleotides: TGTGCCTGGAGCGCTGAAAGACAGGGTTCCTACGAGCAGTACTTC. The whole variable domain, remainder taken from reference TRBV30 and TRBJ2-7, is SQTIHQWPATLVQPVGSPLSLECTVEGTSNPNLYWYRQAAGRGLQLLFYSVGIGQISSEVPQNLSASRPQDRQFILSSKKLLLSDSGFYLCAWSAERQGSYEQYFGPGTRLTVT.

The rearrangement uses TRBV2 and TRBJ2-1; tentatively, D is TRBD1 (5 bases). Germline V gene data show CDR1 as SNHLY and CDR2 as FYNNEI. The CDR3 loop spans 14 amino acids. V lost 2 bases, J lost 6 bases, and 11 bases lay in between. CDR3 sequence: CASSEISRVNEQFF. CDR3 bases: TGTGCCAGCAGTGAAATATCCAGGGTCAATGAGCAGTTCTTC.

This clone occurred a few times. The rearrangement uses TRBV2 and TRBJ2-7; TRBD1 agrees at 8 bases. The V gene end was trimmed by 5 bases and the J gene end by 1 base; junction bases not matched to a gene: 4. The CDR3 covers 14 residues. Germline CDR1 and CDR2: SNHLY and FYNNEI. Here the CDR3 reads CASSLGQASYEQYF. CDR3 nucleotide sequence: TGTGCCAGCAGTTTGGGACAGGCTTCCTACGAGCAGTACTTC.